This TCR beta chain was captured by sequencing in a study of T cell responses to AZD1222 COVID-19 vaccine. Sequencing was performed with immunoSEQ multiplex PCR; in TCRdb, only in-frame clones are kept and a portion is missing. The sample shows 200,000 or so clones, 85% to 95% of them seen only once. The sample in question was peripheral blood, obtained on day 0 of AZD1222 vaccination. This TCR was sampled from an adult in good health.

For the CDR3, the DNA is TGTGCCAGCAGCTTAGCTCTGGACGCTGAAGCTTTCTTT. It translates to CASSLALDAEAFF. V is TRBV7-9 and J is TRBJ1-1; D gene ambiguous. Germline CDR1 is SEHNR and CDR2 is FQNEAQ (reference sequence). V lost 0 bases and J 6 bases, leaving 8 bases between the germline ends. This CDR3 comprises 13 residues. Based on the CDR3 plus reference TRBV7-9 and TRBJ1-1, the full variable domain is DTGVSQNPRHKITKRGQNVTFRCDPISEHNRLYWYRQTLGQGPEFLTYFQNEAQLEKSRLLSDRFSAERPKGSFSTLEIQRTEQGDSAMYLCASSLALDAEAFFGQGTRLTVV.